This T cell receptor (beta chain) was identified in a study of regulatory T cells in long-lasting Graves disease. Study background: Freshly diagnosed Graves' patients had used antithyroid drugs for under 3 months.

TCR beta libraries were built with iRepertoire HTBI primers and Arm-PCR of CDR3 regions. Methods used by the authors: Across all samples, about 62 TRBV segments and around 13 TRBJ segments were identified. Each CDR3 protein gets one entry after TCRdb re-called the multiplex PCR reads with MiXCR. Clone size and V and J calls follow TCRdb, not the original study. The sample has some 250,000 distinct CDR3 sequences, roughly a fifth seen once. Described time point: newly diagnosed GD, antithyroid drugs for less than 3 months. PBMC RNA served as the TCR library source. Diagnosing Graves' disease relied on the American Thyroid Association guidelines. This clonotype was seen repeatedly, ten times or more. The sequence was obtained from a female donor with Graves disease. Material: peripheral blood mononuclear cells (PBMCs), obtained at new diagnosis, from a patient treated with antithyroid drugs.

Here the CDR3 reads CASSTRTGHGYEQYF. The DNA for the CDR3 is TGTGCCAGCAGTACCCGGACAGGACATGGCTACGAGCAGTACTTC. The chain uses TRBV28 and TRBJ2-7; 7 bases fit TRBD1. Germline trimming cut 5 bases from V and 3 bases from J; bases unmatched to any gene: 10. Germline loops: CDR1 MDHEN, CDR2 SYDVKM. The CDR3 extends over 15 amino acids.